This T cell receptor beta chain was retrieved from a study of blood T cells in healthy people across ages. This clonotype was seen only a few times. A J-beta primer mix and a sample-barcoded 5' primer were used in a second PCR of roughly 7 to 12 cycles. TCRdb ran MiXCR on the 5' RACE reads and lists one entry per CDR3 protein. This sample has approximately 800,000 distinct CDR3 sequences, with more than 25% found just once. The CDR3 runs 18 residues. Losses at the gene ends were 2 bases for V and 5 bases for J; bases not matched to a gene: 11. Per germline, CDR1 SGHTA and CDR2 FQGNSA. The same sample was also used in a study of T cells of mothers and their children.

Sequencing was done on a sample of blood. This clonotype was obtained from a boy younger than 18 in good health. The V gene is TRBV7-2, the J gene TRBJ2-2, with 10 nucleotides matching TRBD2. Written as DNA, the CDR3 is TGTGCCAGCAGCTTACAACTAGCGGGGTCGTTCCGGACCGGGGAGCTGTTTTTT. Translated: CASSLQLAGSFRTGELFF.